The 5 T cell receptor beta chains below were found in one sample sequenced in a study of human T cells and chemical hapten exposure (dated by TCRdb to about 2021). Libraries were built with RACE. Sequencing was performed on a NextSeq 500. Through fastp at Q25 and MiXCR, TCRdb rebuilt clones from the public reads, retaining in-frame beta chains. Rows are unified per CDR3 protein, each entry keeping the most common DNA and genes. The sample table records 150,000 to 200,000 distinct CDR3 sequences; 25% to 30% of these occur just once. Roughly 3% of the sample is taken by the ten largest. Per the publication, the time point label means: pre-sensitization, week 0. Read against the paper, the sample's treatment or condition label means: therapeutic diphenylcyclopropenone sensitization with weekly scalp DPC. The sequences come from whole blood, collected in connection with sensitization to the hapten diphenylcyclopropenone (DPC). These receptor sequences come from a woman in her 30s with alopecia areata. Some clones in this sample may be carry-over from other donors' samples.

This chain connects TRBV29-1 to TRBJ2-4; D is possibly TRBD1 (5 bases). The germline V gene encodes CDR1 SQVTM and CDR2 ANQGSEA. The CDR3 contains 17 residues. V was clipped by 0 bases and J by 1 base, with 16 bases between them. DNA for the CDR3: TGCAGCGTTGAAGATTTACGACAGTGGAATGCCAAAAACATTCAGTACTTC. Translated, it gives CSVEDLRQWNAKNIQYF.

In its sample, this clonotype was seen a few times. The chain recombines TRBV10-3 with TRBJ2-1, with 10 positions matching TRBD2. Germline V CDR1 and CDR2: ENHRY, SYGVKD. With 11 bases clipped from V and 3 bases from J, the junction kept 10 bases outside the gene matches. CDR3 length equals 15 residues. The CDR3 protein is CAARSGRADYNEQFF. CDR3 bases: TGTGCCGCCAGAAGCGGGAGGGCTGACTACAATGAGCAGTTCTTC.

The chain links TRBV2 to TRBJ1-1, with 7 bases aligning to TRBD1. The V segment lost 4 bases and the J segment 3 bases; nucleotides outside the gene matches: 8. The CDR3 has 15 amino acids. Germline CDR1 is SNHLY and CDR2 is FYNNEI. This CDR3 is CASSVQGIGYTEAFF. The CDR3 DNA is TGTGCCAGCAGTGTACAGGGGATTGGGTACACTGAAGCTTTCTTT.

This chain links TRBV24-1 with TRBJ2-1; possible D gene TRBD1, 6 bases. V was shortened by 4 bases and J by 7 bases, with 7 bases between the two germline ends. This CDR3 region has 12 residues. Germline CDR1 and CDR2: KGHDR and SFDVKD. The CDR3 region has the DNA TGTGCCACCAGTGACACAGGGAATGAGCAGTTCTTC. The encoded protein is CATSDTGNEQFF.

V usage is TRBV4-3 and J usage is TRBJ1-5; D remains unclear. The CDR3 runs 16 residues. Trimming removed 5 bases from V and 4 bases from J, with 18 bases in between. Germline V gene data show CDR1 as LGHNA and CDR2 as YSLEER. CDR3 nucleotide sequence: TGCGCCAGCAGCTCAAGTCTGGGGAGTGTGAATCAGCCCCAGCATTTT. Residues: CASSSSLGSVNQPQHF.